This is a list of T cell receptor beta chains from one sample in a study of blood T cell repertoires in COVID-19. Libraries were prepared by immunoSEQ multiplex PCR; TCRdb keeps only in-frame clonotypes and omits some of them. Of about 110,000 clones in the sample, about 75% are singletons; the top ten hold about 6%. The sample was peripheral blood. All receptors come from a man older than 75 with acute or convalescent COVID-19. The CDR3 runs from the conserved cysteine through the conserved F or W. Fields, in order: J gene, clone size, V gene, D gene, CDR3 DNA, CDR3 protein. D genes are given only for firm matches. For some rows the clone size is stated as once, few or many, or as a class when expanded; others skip it.

>TRBJ1-2|-|TRBV28|TRBD1
TGTGCCAGCAGTGACAGGGGGCGCGGCTATGGCTACACCTTC
CASSDRGRGYGYTF
>TRBJ2-3|-|TRBV5-8|-
TGTGCCAGCACCCGGGAGCCTAGCACAGATACGCAGTATTTT
CASTREPSTDTQYF
>TRBJ2-1|few|TRBV19|TRBD2
TGTGCCAGTAGTATAACTCCTAGCGGGAGGGGTGATGAGCAGTTCTTC
CASSITPSGRGDEQFF
>TRBJ2-1|-|TRBV27|TRBD2
TGTGCCAGCAGTTTATGGGCGGGAGGGTACAATGAGCAGTTCTTC
CASSLWAGGYNEQFF
>TRBJ1-1|-|TRBV11-2|-
TGTGCCAGCAGCGTTGACAGAAACACTGAAGCTTTCTTT
CASSVDRNTEAFF
>TRBJ1-4|few|TRBV5-6|-
TGTGCCAGCAGCTTGGGTGAGGAAGGTGAAAAACTGTTTTTT
CASSLGEEGEKLFF
>TRBJ2-1|few|TRBV4-3|TRBD2
TGCGCCAGCAGCCAAGATGTCGAGGTAGCGGGAACTGGCAATGAGCAGTTCTTC
CASSQDVEVAGTGNEQFF
>TRBJ1-3|-|TRBV5-4|-
TGTGCCAGCAGCTCAGCTCAGGGTTTAGCTGGAAACACCATATATTTT
CASSSAQGLAGNTIYF
>TRBJ1-5|-|TRBV2|-
TGTGCCAGCAGTGTAACCGGGAGCAATCAGCCCCAGCATTTT
CASSVTGSNQPQHF
>TRBJ2-7|-|TRBV11-2|-
TGTGCCAGCAGCTTAACCACTACGTGGGAGCAGTACTTC
CASSLTTTWEQYF
>TRBJ1-4|-|TRBV25-1|TRBD1
TGTGCCAGCAGTGTAGGGGGCTATTGGTCGGGAGAAAAACTGTTTTTT
CASSVGGYWSGEKLFF
>TRBJ2-7|few|TRBV23-1|TRBD2
TGCGCCAGCAGCCCCGGGACTAGCACTCAAAAATTCCCATTCTACGAGCAGTACTTC
CASSPGTSTQKFPFYEQYF
>TRBJ2-1|-|TRBV10-3|TRBD2
TGTGCCATCAGCGCAAGACTCTCTAGCGGGGTATACAATGAGCAGTTCTTC
CAISARLSSGVYNEQFF
>TRBJ1-2|-|TRBV6-5|-
TGTGCCAGCGGTAACAGGGAGCGAGGCTACACCTTC
CASGNRERGYTF
>TRBJ2-5|-|TRBV7-9|-
TGTGCCAGCAGCTTATTACTAGAGGAGACCCAGTACTTC
CASSLLLEETQYF
>TRBJ2-5|-|TRBV5-4|-
TGTGCCAGCAGCTTGGAAACTATAGAAGAGACCCAGTACTTC
CASSLETIEETQYF
>TRBJ2-3|-|TRBV24-1|-
TGTGCCACCAGTCGACAGAACACAGATACGCAGTATTTT
CATSRQNTDTQYF
>TRBJ1-3|-|TRBV6-1|TRBD1
TGTGCCAGCAGTGTTTACAGGGGAAACTCTGGAAACACCATATATTTT
CASSVYRGNSGNTIYF
>TRBJ2-1|-|TRBV2|-
TGTGCCAGCAGTGTCACAGTTATGAATGAGCAGTTCTTC
CASSVTVMNEQFF
>TRBJ2-3|-|TRBV4-3|TRBD2
TGCGCCAGCAGCCAACTGATGTCGGGTCTAGCGGGAGGGCCATGGGGAGATACGCAGTATTTT
CASSQLMSGLAGGPWGDTQYF
>TRBJ1-5|few|TRBV7-2|TRBD1
TGTGCCAGCAGCTTAGGACAGGGTGGGCAGCCCCAGCATTTT
CASSLGQGGQPQHF
>TRBJ1-6|-|TRBV6-2/TRBV6-3|TRBD1
TGTGCCAGCAGTTCTACAGGGGCGAGTGGTTCACCCCTTCACTTT
CASSSTGASGSPLHF
>TRBJ2-5|-|TRBV5-1|TRBD2
TGCGCCAGCAGCCCTAGCGGCCCAGCGGAGACCCAGTACTTC
CASSPSGPAETQYF
>TRBJ2-7|-|TRBV15|TRBD1
TGTGCCACCAGCAAAAGGACAGGGGATTCCGAGCAGTACTTC
CATSKRTGDSEQYF
>TRBJ2-3|-|TRBV11-2|TRBD2
TGTGCCAGCAGCTTAGATGGGGGGGAGACTAGCGGGAGGGTTTTCGATACGCAGTATTTT
CASSLDGGETSGRVFDTQYF
>TRBJ2-7|-|TRBV28|TRBD1
TGTGCCAGCAGACGGACAGGGGGATCCTACGAGCAGTACTTC
CASRRTGGSYEQYF
>TRBJ2-5|-|TRBV7-9|TRBD1
TGTGCCGGGACAGGGATACAAGAGACCCAGTACTTC
CAGTGIQETQYF
>TRBJ2-3|-|TRBV10-3|-
TGTGCCACCTCGACAGGTACAGATACGCAGTATTTT
CATSTGTDTQYF
>TRBJ1-5|-|TRBV7-9|-
TGTGCCAGCAGCTCCTTACCGGGAGAGCCCCAGCATTTT
CASSSLPGEPQHF
>TRBJ1-6|-|TRBV28|-
TGTGCCAGCAGTTCTGCGGCTGATGGATTTAGTTCACCCCTCCACTTT
CASSSAADGFSSPLHF
>TRBJ2-3|-|TRBV19|-
TGTGCCAGTAGTATAATGGCTCAGGGTACGCAGTATTTT
CASSIMAQGTQYF
>TRBJ1-3|few|TRBV28|TRBD1
TGTGCCAGCAGTTTTACCGGGACAGTAGGAAACACCATATATTTT
CASSFTGTVGNTIYF
>TRBJ1-2|many|TRBV6-6|-
TGTGCCAGCAGGGAAAGAGAACAGGGAAGCTATGGCTACACCTTC
CASREREQGSYGYTF
>TRBJ2-7|-|TRBV28|-
TGTGCCAGCAGTTTACCGCAGGGTATTTCCAGGCAGTACTTC
CASSLPQGISRQYF
>TRBJ1-6|-|TRBV7-2|-
TGTGCCAGCAGCTTACAGGGAAATTCACCCCTCCACTTT
CASSLQGNSPLHF
>TRBJ2-1|-|TRBV24-1|-
TGTGCCACCACGGGAGCAACATGGAATGAGCAGTTCTTC
CATTGATWNEQFF
>TRBJ2-3|few|TRBV4-3|TRBD2
TGCGCCAGCAGCCAAGGGGGCCTAGCGGGAAATACAGATACGCAGTATTTT
CASSQGGLAGNTDTQYF
>TRBJ2-1|-|TRBV7-2|TRBD2
TGTGCCAGCAGCCCTGGACTAGCGGGGCACAATGAGCAGTTCTTC
CASSPGLAGHNEQFF
>TRBJ2-1|-|TRBV7-9|TRBD1
TGTGCCAGCAGCTCAGACAGGGGCAGCTCCTACAATGAGCAGTTCTTC
CASSSDRGSSYNEQFF
>TRBJ2-7|-|TRBV6-5|-
TGTGCCAGCAGTTACAGCCTATCTAGCGCCCACTACGAGCAGTACTTC
CASSYSLSSAHYEQYF
>TRBJ2-3|once|TRBV5-5|TRBD2
TGTGCCAGCAGCCGCCCGGGCCGGTTGGGGGGGACAGATACGCAGTATTTT
CASSRPGRLGGTDTQYF
>TRBJ2-3|few|TRBV7-2|TRBD1
TGTGCCAGCAGCCGCGGGACAGGGCGTGATACGCAGTATTTT
CASSRGTGRDTQYF
>TRBJ2-7|-|TRBV29-1|TRBD2
TGCAGCGTTGGTCAAAGCGGGATCAGTGGGGAGCAGTACTTC
CSVGQSGISGEQYF
>TRBJ2-3|few|TRBV3-1/TRBV3-2|TRBD2
TGTGCCAGCAGCCATGGGACTAGCGGTAGCACAGATACGCAGTATTTT
CASSHGTSGSTDTQYF
>TRBJ1-4|-|TRBV28|-
TGTGCCAGCAGTTCTTGGGGGCGGGAAAAACTGTTTTTT
CASSSWGREKLFF
>TRBJ2-5|once|TRBV25-1|TRBD2
TGTGCCAGCAGTGACCGACTAGCGGGTCAAGAGACCCAGTACTTC
CASSDRLAGQETQYF
>TRBJ1-1|once|TRBV19|-
TGTGCCAGTAGTATTCGGGTAAACACTGAAGCTTTCTTT
CASSIRVNTEAFF
>TRBJ2-5|-|TRBV12-5|TRBD1
TGTGCTAGTGAGGACAGGTCGGTTGAGACCCAGTACTTC
CASEDRSVETQYF
>TRBJ2-1|-|TRBV29-1|TRBD2
TGCAGCGTTGAAGGTTTAGCGGGAGGGGGGCAGCAGTTCTTC
CSVEGLAGGGQQFF
>TRBJ1-3|few|TRBV18|-
TGTGCCAGCTCACCACAACCAGCAACTACCTCTGGAAACACCATATATTTT
CASSPQPATTSGNTIYF
>TRBJ1-4|few|TRBV11-2|TRBD1
TGTGCCAGCAGCTTTACAGGGGCGCTTAATGAAAAACTGTTTTTT
CASSFTGALNEKLFF
>TRBJ2-2|-|TRBV13|-
TGTGCCAGCAGCCGAAGTCTAGGAAAGAAGGCCGGGGAGCTGTTTTTT
CASSRSLGKKAGELFF
>TRBJ2-1|few|TRBV7-2|TRBD2
TGTGCCAGCAGCTTAGGTGGTCTAGCGGGATACAATGAGCAGTTCTTC
CASSLGGLAGYNEQFF
>TRBJ2-2|-|TRBV7-3|TRBD1
TGTGCCAGCAGCCAAGACAGGGCTAGAGCCGGGGAGCTGTTTTTT
CASSQDRARAGELFF
>TRBJ1-3|-|TRBV28|-
TGTGCCAGCACCCTCACGGGGAACTCTGGAAACACCATATATTTT
CASTLTGNSGNTIYF
>TRBJ1-1|once|TRBV10-3|TRBD1
TGTGCCATTGGGACAGCCATGAACACTGAAGCTTTCTTT
CAIGTAMNTEAFF
>TRBJ2-5|-|TRBV7-3|TRBD2
TGTGCCAGCAGCTTAATTGGGGGGGACTACCAGACCCAGTACTTC
CASSLIGGDYQTQYF
>TRBJ2-7|few|TRBV6-4|TRBD2
TGTGCCAGCAAGGGGGGGGGACCTAGCGGGAGCGGAGAGCAGTACTTC
CASKGGGPSGSGEQYF
>TRBJ1-4|-|TRBV10-3|-
TGTGCCATCAGTGAGTCAGGAGGGAGGAACGAAAAACTGTTTTTT
CAISESGGRNEKLFF
>TRBJ2-5|-|TRBV7-3|-
TGTGCCAGCAGCTTAAGCGGCCAAGAGACCCAGTACTTC
CASSLSGQETQYF